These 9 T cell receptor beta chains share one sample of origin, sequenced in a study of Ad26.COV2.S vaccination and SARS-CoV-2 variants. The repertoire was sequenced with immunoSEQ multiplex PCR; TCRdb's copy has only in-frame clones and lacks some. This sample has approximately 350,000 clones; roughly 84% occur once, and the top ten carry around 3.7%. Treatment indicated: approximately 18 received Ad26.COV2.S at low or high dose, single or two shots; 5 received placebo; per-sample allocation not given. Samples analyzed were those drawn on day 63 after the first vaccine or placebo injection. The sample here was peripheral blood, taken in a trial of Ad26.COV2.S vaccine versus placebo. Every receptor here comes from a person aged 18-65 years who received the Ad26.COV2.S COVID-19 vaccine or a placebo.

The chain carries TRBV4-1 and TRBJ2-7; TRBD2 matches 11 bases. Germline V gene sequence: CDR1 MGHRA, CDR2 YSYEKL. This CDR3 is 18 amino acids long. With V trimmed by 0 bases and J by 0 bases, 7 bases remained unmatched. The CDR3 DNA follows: TGCGCCAGCAGCCAAGATCGGAGACTAGCGGGGAGCTCCTACGAGCAGTACTTC. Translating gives CASSQDRRLAGSSYEQYF.

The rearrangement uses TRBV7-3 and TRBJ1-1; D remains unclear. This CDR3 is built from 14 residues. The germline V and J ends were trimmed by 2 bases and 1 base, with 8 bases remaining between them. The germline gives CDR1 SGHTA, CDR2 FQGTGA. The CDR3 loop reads CASSLDGSNTEAFF. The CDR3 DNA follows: TGTGCCAGCAGCTTAGATGGATCGAACACTGAAGCTTTCTTT.

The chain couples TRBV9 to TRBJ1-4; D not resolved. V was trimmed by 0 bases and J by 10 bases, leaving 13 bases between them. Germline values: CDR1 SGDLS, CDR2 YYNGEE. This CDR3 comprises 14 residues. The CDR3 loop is CASSVGDGARKLFF. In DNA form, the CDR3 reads TGTGCCAGCAGCGTAGGGGATGGTGCCAGAAAACTGTTTTTT.

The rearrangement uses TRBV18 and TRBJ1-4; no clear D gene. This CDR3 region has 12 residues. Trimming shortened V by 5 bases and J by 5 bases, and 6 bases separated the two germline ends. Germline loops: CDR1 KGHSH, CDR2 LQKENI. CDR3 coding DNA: TGTGCCAGCTCAACCCGCAATGAAAAACTGTTTTTT. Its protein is CASSTRNEKLFF.

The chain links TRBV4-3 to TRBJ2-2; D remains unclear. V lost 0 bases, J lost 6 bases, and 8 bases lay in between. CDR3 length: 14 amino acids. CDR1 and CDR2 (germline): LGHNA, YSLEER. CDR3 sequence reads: CASSQDLGPGELFF. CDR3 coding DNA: TGCGCCAGCAGCCAAGATTTAGGTCCCGGGGAGCTGTTTTTT.

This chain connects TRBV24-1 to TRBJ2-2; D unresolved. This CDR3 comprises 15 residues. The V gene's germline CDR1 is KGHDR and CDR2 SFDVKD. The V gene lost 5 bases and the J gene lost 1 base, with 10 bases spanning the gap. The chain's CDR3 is CATSGGPLNTGELFF. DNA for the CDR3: TGTGCCACCAGTGGGGGTCCTCTGAACACCGGGGAGCTGTTTTTT.

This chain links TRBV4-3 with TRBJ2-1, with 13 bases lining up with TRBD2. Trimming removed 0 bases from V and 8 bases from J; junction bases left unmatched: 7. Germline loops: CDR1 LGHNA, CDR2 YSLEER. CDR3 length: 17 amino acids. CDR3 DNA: TGCGCCAGCAGCCAAGATGGACTAGCGGGGGCCCCCGATGAGCAGTTCTTC. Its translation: CASSQDGLAGAPDEQFF.

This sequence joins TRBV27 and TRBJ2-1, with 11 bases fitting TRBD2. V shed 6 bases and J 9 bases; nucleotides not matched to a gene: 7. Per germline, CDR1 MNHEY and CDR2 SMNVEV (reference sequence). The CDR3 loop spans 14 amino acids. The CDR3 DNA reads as TGTGCCAGCAGAACTAGCGGGGGCCCGCGTGAGCAGTTCTTC. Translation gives CASRTSGGPREQFF.

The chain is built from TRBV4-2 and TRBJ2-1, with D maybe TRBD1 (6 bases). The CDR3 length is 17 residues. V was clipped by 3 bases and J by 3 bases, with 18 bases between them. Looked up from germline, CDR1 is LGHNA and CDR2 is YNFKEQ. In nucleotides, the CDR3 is TGTGCCAGCAGCCATGGAATTACAGGGAACTACTACAATGAGCAGTTCTTC. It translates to CASSHGITGNYYNEQFF.